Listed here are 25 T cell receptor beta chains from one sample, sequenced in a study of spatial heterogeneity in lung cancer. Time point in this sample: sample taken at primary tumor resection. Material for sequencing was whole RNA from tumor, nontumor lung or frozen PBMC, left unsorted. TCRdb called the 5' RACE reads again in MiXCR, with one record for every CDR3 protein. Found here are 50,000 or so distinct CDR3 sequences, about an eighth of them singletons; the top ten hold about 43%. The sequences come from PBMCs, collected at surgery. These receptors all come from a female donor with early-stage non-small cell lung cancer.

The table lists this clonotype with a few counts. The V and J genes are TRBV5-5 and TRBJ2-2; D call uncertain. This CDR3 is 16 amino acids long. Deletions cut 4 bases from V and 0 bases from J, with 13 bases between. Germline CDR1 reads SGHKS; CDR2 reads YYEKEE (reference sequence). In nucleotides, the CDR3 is TGTGCCAGCAGCCTTGACGGCTTCTCGAACACCGGGGAGCTGTTTTTT. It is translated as CASSLDGFSNTGELFF.

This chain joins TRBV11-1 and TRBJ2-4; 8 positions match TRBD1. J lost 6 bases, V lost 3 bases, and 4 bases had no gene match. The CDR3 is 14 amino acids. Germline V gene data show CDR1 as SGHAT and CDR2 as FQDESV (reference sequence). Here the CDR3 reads CASSLFGQGNIQYF. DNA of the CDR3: TGTGCCAGCAGCTTGTTTGGACAGGGAAACATTCAGTACTTC.

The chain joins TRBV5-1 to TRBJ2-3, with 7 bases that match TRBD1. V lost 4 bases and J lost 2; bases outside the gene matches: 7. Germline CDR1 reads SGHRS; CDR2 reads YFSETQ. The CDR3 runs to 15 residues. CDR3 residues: CASSLGTAYTDTQYF. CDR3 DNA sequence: TGCGCCAGCAGCCTCGGGACAGCTTACACAGATACGCAGTATTTT.

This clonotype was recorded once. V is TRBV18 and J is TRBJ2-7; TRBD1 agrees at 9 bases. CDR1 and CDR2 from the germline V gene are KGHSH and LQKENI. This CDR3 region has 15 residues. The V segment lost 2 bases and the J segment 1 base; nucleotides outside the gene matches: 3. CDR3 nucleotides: TGTGCCAGCTCACCAAGCGGGACAGGGTCCTACGAGCAGTACTTC. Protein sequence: CASSPSGTGSYEQYF.

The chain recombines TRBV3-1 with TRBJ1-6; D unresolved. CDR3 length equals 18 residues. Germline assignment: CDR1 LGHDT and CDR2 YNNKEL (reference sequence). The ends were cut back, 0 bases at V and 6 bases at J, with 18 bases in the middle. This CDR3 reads CASSQDGGFGRSNSPLHF. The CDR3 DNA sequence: TGTGCCAGCAGCCAAGATGGTGGCTTCGGACGGTCTAATTCACCCCTCCACTTT.

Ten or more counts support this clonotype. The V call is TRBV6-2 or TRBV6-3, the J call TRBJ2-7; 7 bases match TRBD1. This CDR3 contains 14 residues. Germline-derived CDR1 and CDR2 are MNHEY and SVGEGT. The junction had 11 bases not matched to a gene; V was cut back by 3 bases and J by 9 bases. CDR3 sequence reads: CASSYPDRAEWQYF. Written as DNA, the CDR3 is TGTGCCAGCAGTTATCCCGACAGGGCCGAGTGGCAGTACTTC.

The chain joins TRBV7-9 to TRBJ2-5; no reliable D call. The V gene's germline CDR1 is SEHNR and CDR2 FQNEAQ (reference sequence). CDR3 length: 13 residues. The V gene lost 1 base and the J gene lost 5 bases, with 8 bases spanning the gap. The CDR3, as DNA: TGTGCCAGCAGCTTAGGAGTCTTGGAGACCCAGTACTTC. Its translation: CASSLGVLETQYF.

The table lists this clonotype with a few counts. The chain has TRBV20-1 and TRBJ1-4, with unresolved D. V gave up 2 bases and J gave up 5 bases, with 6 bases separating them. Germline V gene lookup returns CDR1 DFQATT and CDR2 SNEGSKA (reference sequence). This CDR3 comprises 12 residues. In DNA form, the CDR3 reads TGCAGTGCTAGAAGTTTAAATGAAAAACTGTTTTTT. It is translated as CSARSLNEKLFF.

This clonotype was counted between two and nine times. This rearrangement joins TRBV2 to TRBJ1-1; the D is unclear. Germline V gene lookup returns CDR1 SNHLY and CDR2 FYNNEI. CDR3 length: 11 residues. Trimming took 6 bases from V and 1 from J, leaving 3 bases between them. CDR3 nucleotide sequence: TGTGCCAGCAGAACGAACACTGAAGCTTTCTTT. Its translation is CASRTNTEAFF.

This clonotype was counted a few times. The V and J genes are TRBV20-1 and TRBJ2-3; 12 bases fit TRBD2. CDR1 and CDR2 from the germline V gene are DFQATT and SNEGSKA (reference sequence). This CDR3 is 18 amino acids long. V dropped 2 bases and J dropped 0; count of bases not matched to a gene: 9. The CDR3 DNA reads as TGCAGTGCTAGACCAGGACTAGCGGGGCCAATTAGCACAGATACGCAGTATTTT. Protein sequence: CSARPGLAGPISTDTQYF.

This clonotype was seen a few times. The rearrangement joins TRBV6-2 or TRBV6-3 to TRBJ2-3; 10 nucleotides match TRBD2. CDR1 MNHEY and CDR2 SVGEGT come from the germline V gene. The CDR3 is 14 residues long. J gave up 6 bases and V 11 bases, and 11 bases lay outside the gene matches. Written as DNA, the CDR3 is TGTGCCGCCTTGAGGAGCGGGGGGGGCGATACGCAGTATTTT. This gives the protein CAALRSGGGDTQYF.

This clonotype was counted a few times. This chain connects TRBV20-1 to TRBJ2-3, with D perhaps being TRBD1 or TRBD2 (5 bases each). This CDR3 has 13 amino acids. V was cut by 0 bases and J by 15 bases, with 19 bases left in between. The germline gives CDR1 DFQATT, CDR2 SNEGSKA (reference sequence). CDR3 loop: CSARDGTGPFSYF. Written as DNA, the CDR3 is TGCAGTGCTAGAGATGGGACGGGGCCGTTCTCATATTTT.

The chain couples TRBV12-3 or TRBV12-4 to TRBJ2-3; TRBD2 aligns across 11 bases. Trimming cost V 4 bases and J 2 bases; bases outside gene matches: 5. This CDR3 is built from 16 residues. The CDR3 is CASSSLAGGTTDTQYF. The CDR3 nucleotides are TGTGCCAGCAGTTCCCTAGCGGGGGGCACCACAGATACGCAGTATTTT.

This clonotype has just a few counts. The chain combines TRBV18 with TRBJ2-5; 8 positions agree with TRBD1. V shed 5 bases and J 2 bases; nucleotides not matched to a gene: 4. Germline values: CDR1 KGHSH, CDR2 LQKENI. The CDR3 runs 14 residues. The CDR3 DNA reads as TGTGCCAGCTCAGCGACAGGGGCACAAGAGACCCAGTACTTC. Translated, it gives CASSATGAQETQYF.

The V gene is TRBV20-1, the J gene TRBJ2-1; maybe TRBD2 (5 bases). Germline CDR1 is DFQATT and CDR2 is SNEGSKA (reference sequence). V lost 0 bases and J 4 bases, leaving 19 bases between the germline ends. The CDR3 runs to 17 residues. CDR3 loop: CSARDTTPGIDYNEQFF. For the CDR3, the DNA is TGCAGTGCTAGAGACACTACCCCGGGGATTGATTACAATGAGCAGTTCTTC.

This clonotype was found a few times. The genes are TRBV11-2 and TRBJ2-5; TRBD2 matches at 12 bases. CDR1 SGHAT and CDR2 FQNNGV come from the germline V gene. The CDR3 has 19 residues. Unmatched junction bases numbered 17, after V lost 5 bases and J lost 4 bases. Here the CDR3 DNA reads TGTGCCAGCAGCCTCCAACTAGCGGGGGGAGTCGACGGGGGAGAGACCCAGTACTTC. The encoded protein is CASSLQLAGGVDGGETQYF.

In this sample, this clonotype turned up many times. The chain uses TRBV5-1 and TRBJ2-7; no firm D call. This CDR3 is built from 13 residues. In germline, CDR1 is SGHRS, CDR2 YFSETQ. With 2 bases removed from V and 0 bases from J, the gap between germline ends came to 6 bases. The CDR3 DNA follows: TGCGCCAGCAGCTTCGGCGCCTCCTACGAGCAGTACTTC. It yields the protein CASSFGASYEQYF.

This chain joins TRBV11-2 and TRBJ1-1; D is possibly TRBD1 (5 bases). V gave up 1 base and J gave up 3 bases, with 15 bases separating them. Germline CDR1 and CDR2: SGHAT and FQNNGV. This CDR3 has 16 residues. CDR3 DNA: TGTGCCAGCAGCTTAGTTGGACAAATAGCAGACACTGAAGCTTTCTTT. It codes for CASSLVGQIADTEAFF.

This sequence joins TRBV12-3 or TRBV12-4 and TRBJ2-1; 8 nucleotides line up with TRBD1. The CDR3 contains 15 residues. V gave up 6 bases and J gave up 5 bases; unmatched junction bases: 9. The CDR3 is CASSLGQGSNNEQFF. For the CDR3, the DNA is TGTGCCAGCAGCCTAGGACAGGGAAGCAACAATGAGCAGTTCTTC.

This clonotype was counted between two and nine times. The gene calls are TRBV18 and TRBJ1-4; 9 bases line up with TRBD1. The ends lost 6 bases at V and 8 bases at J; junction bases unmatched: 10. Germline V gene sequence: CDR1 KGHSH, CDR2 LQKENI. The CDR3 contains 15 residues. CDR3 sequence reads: CASSTGQGRGEKLFF. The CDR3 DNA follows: TGTGCCAGCTCGACCGGACAGGGGCGAGGAGAAAAACTGTTTTTT.

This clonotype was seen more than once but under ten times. For the CDR3, the DNA is TGCAGCGCCCGGACTAGCGGCACAGATACGCAGTATTTT. Its translation is CSARTSGTDTQYF. The chain recombines TRBV29-1 with TRBJ2-3, with TRBD2 matching 9 bases. The germline V gene encodes CDR1 SQVTM and CDR2 ANQGSEA. CDR3 length equals 13 residues. The J segment lost 1 base and the V segment lost 7 bases, leaving 3 bases of the junction unmatched.

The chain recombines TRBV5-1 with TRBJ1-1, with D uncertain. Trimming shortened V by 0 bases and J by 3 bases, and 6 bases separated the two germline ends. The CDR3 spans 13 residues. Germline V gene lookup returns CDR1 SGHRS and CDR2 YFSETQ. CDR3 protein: CASSLVTDTEAFF. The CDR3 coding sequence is TGCGCCAGCAGCTTGGTGACCGACACTGAAGCTTTCTTT.

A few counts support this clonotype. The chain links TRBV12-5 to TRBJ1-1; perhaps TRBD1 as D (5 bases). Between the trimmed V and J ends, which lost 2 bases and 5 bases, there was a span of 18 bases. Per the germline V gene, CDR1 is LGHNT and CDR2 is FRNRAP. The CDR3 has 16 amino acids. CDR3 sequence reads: CASGLYLGTGVTEAFF. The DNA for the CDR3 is TGTGCTAGTGGTTTGTACCTTGGGACGGGTGTTACTGAAGCTTTCTTT.

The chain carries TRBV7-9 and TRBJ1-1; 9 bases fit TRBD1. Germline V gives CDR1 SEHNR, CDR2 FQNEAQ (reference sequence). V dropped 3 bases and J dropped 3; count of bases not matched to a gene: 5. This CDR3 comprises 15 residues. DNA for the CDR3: TGTGCCAGCAGCTTCCCGACAGGGGGAGACACTGAAGCTTTCTTT. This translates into CASSFPTGGDTEAFF.

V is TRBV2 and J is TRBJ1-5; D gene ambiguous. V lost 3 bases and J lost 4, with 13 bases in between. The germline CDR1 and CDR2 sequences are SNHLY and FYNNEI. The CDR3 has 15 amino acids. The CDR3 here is CASSEGAVGNQPQHF. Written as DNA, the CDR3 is TGTGCCAGCAGTGAGGGCGCCGTGGGGAATCAGCCCCAGCATTTT.